This passage covers 21 T cell receptor beta chains from one sample sequenced in a study of T cells after yellow fever vaccination. TCRdb ran MiXCR on the 5' RACE reads and lists one entry per CDR3 protein. The sample consists of hundreds of thousands of distinct CDR3 sequences, around 6.5% of them appearing once. The starting material was PBMCs, obtained 5 days after the yellow fever booster vaccination. The receptors were sampled from a man younger than 45 who received the YFV17D yellow fever vaccine.

This clonotype was recorded at least ten times. The V and J genes are TRBV7-9 and TRBJ2-3; the D gene is possibly TRBD1 (6 bases). V was clipped by 5 bases and J by 1 base, with 10 bases between them. Germline values: CDR1 SEHNR, CDR2 FQNEAQ (reference sequence). The length of the CDR3 is 14 residues. The CDR3 DNA is TGTGCCAGCAGCGACAGGTCTGGCACAGATACGCAGTATTTT. Translating gives CASSDRSGTDTQYF.

This clonotype was seen at least ten times. The chain carries TRBV6-2 or TRBV6-3 and TRBJ1-3; 10 nucleotides align to TRBD1. This CDR3 contains 12 residues. V dropped 7 bases and J dropped 8; count of bases not matched to a gene: 2. CDR1 is MNHEY, CDR2 SVGEGT, per germline. CDR3 amino acids: CASTGQGDTIYF. In DNA form, the CDR3 reads TGTGCCAGCACCGGACAGGGGGACACCATATATTTT.

In its sample, this clonotype was seen many times. V usage is TRBV10-3 and J usage is TRBJ1-5, with a tentative D call TRBD1 (6 bases). The V end lost 3 bases, the J end lost 6 bases, and 12 bases lay between the germline ends. CDR3 length: 14 amino acids. CDR1 ENHRY and CDR2 SYGVKD come from the germline V gene. The CDR3 DNA is TGTGCCATCAGTGATCTGGGGGCGAGTCAGCCCCAGCATTTT. Translation gives CAISDLGASQPQHF.

The chain carries TRBV5-5 and TRBJ2-3, with 11 bases matching TRBD2. CDR1 and CDR2 from the germline V gene are SGHKS and YYEKEE (reference sequence). The CDR3 contains 15 residues. With V trimmed by 2 bases and J by 4 bases, 3 bases remained unmatched. The CDR3 bases are TGTGCCAGCAGCTTAACTAGCGGGAGTGCAGATACGCAGTATTTT. Translating gives CASSLTSGSADTQYF.

The CDR3: CAIRQTDYNEQFF. CDR3 coding DNA: TGTGCCATCAGGCAGACAGACTACAATGAGCAGTTCTTC. J is TRBJ2-1 and V is TRBV10-3; D perhaps matches TRBD1 (5 bases). Germline lookup yields CDR1 ENHRY and CDR2 SYGVKD. The V gene lost 6 bases and the J gene lost 3 bases, with 9 bases spanning the gap. This CDR3 comprises 13 residues.

This clonotype occurred many times. The chain links TRBV29-1 to TRBJ1-1; the D is unclear. The CDR3 totals 13 residues. The germline V gene has CDR1 SQVTM and CDR2 ANQGSEA. The germline V and J ends were trimmed by 3 bases and 1 base, with 9 bases remaining between them. Here the CDR3 DNA reads TGCAGCGTTGATAACAGAGCGAACACTGAAGCTTTCTTT. Protein product: CSVDNRANTEAFF.

The sample holds many counts of this clonotype. The CDR3 nucleotides read TGCGCCAGCAGCACTACTAGCGGTAGAACCTACGAGCAGTACTTC. It yields the protein CASSTTSGRTYEQYF. This chain links TRBV5-1 with TRBJ2-7; 8 bases are shared with TRBD2. Germline CDR1 SGHRS, CDR2 YFSETQ. CDR3 length equals 15 residues. Trimming took 4 bases from V and 2 from J; bases not matched to a gene: 8.

This clonotype showed up just a few times. DNA for the CDR3: TGCAGTGCCAGGGCCGCCGCTGCTTATCAGCCCCAGCATTTT. Protein: CSARAAAAYQPQHF. V usage is TRBV20-1 and J usage is TRBJ1-5, with D possibly TRBD1 on 5 matching bases. The CDR3 runs to 14 residues. V lost 6 bases, J lost 5 bases, and 17 bases lay in between. Germline V lookup: CDR1 DFQATT, CDR2 SNEGSKA (reference sequence).

This clonotype was seen repeatedly, ten times or more. The chain couples TRBV5-1 to TRBJ2-1; D is unresolved. This CDR3 has 14 amino acids. Germline values: CDR1 SGHRS, CDR2 YFSETQ. V lost 1 base to trimming and J lost 5 bases, with 10 bases between them. The CDR3 region is CASSLFVGDNEQFF. The DNA for the CDR3 is TGCGCCAGCAGCTTGTTTGTCGGAGACAATGAGCAGTTCTTC. Together with reference TRBV5-1 and TRBJ2-1, the CDR3 gives the full variable domain: KAGVTQTPRYLIKTRGQQVTLSCSPISGHRSVSWYQQTPGQGLQFLFEYFSETQRNKGNFPGRFSGRQFSNSRSEMNVSTLELGDSALYLCASSLFVGDNEQFFGPGTRLTVL.

V is TRBV11-2 and J is TRBJ2-1; 8 nucleotides agree with TRBD2. Germline V gene data show CDR1 as SGHAT and CDR2 as FQNNGV. Trimming removed 5 bases from V and 7 bases from J; junction bases left unmatched: 19. The CDR3 spans 18 residues. The CDR3 here is CASSREGYSKAGRNEQFF. The CDR3 DNA sequence: TGTGCCAGCAGCCGGGAGGGTTATAGTAAAGCGGGAAGAAATGAGCAGTTCTTC.

A word on this clonotype: Given a much more abundant clone one base away, this may be a read error. The V and J genes are TRBV20-1 and TRBJ1-2; 11 positions agree with TRBD1. Germline CDR1 is DFQATT and CDR2 is SNEGSKA (reference sequence). The CDR3 runs 14 residues. CDR3 coding DNA: TGCAGTGCCCCAAGGACAGGGGGCCTCTATGGCCACACCTTC. It translates to CSAPRTGGLYGHTF.

This clonotype appeared a few times. V and J are TRBV28 and TRBJ2-1; no definite D call. Germline lookup yields CDR1 MDHEN and CDR2 SYDVKM. The ends were cut back, 7 bases at V and 5 bases at J, with 15 bases in the middle. This CDR3 region has 14 residues. DNA of the CDR3: TGTGCCAGCATCGAATCCGGAAGAAACAATGAGCAGTTCTTC. It translates to CASIESGRNNEQFF.

The rearrangement links TRBV7-2 to TRBJ2-7; 10 nucleotides match TRBD2. The CDR3 runs to 15 residues. V trimming: 4 bases; J trimming: 3 bases; junction bases outside the gene matches: 6. CDR1 and CDR2 from the germline V gene are SGHTA and FQGNSA. CDR3 region: CASSSGLAVNYEQYF. CDR3 nucleotides: TGTGCCAGCAGCTCCGGACTAGCGGTGAACTACGAGCAGTACTTC.

CDR3 amino acids: CSALRGMGEQYF. CDR3 DNA sequence: TGCAGTGCCCTTAGGGGGATGGGAGAGCAGTACTTC. The genes are TRBV20-1 and TRBJ2-7; tentatively, D is TRBD1 (6 bases). In germline, CDR1 is DFQATT, CDR2 SNEGSKA (reference sequence). Deletions cut 6 bases from V and 7 bases from J, with 16 bases between. This CDR3 is built from 12 residues.

This clonotype was seen only a few times. J is TRBJ2-1 and V is TRBV29-1; D might be TRBD2 (6 bases). The CDR3 is 12 residues long. Germline V gene lookup returns CDR1 SQVTM and CDR2 ANQGSEA. V lost 3 bases and J lost 9, with 12 bases in between. In DNA form, the CDR3 reads TGCAGCGTTGACGAGGGGAGGACTGAGCAGTTCTTC. Its protein product is CSVDEGRTEQFF.

The V and J genes are TRBV7-6 and TRBJ2-7; D is unresolved. The V and J ends lost 5 bases and 6 bases respectively, with 17 bases between them. Germline values: CDR1 SGHVS, CDR2 FNYEAQ. The CDR3 runs to 14 residues. The CDR3 nucleotides read TGTGCCAGCAGCCAGAGTTCAACCGGCGTCGAGCAGTACTTC. Its translation is CASSQSSTGVEQYF.

The chain has TRBV7-9 and TRBJ2-7; no firm D call. The CDR3 is 13 residues long. Germline V gives CDR1 SEHNR, CDR2 FQNEAQ (reference sequence). V lost 4 bases, J lost 7 bases, and 14 bases lay in between. CDR3 residues: CASSWVSAEEQYF. Here the CDR3 DNA reads TGTGCCAGCAGCTGGGTTTCTGCGGAGGAGCAGTACTTC.

This clonotype was counted at least ten times. The chain carries TRBV7-9 and TRBJ1-5; D might be TRBD1 (5 bases). V lost 0 bases to trimming and J lost 3 bases, with 6 bases between them. Germline CDR1 SEHNR, CDR2 FQNEAQ (reference sequence). The CDR3 has 14 amino acids. The CDR3 loop reads CASSLAGANQPQHF. CDR3 in DNA: TGTGCCAGCAGCTTAGCAGGGGCCAATCAGCCCCAGCATTTT. Supplemented by reference TRBV7-9 and TRBJ1-5, the full variable domain reads DTGVSQNPRHKITKRGQNVTFRCDPISEHNRLYWYRQTLGQGPEFLTYFQNEAQLEKSRLLSDRFSAERPKGSFSTLEIQRTEQGDSAMYLCASSLAGANQPQHFGDGTRLSIL.

This clonotype was detected many times. The chain recombines TRBV14 with TRBJ2-1, with D possibly being TRBD1 (5 bases). CDR1 is SGHDN and CDR2 is FVKESK in the germline V gene. The length of the CDR3 is 12 residues. Trimming stripped 0 bases from V and 11 bases from J, with 8 bases between. This chain's CDR3 is CASSQDRVKQFF. In DNA, the CDR3 is TGTGCCAGCAGCCAAGACAGGGTAAAGCAGTTCTTC. Based on the CDR3 plus reference TRBV14 and TRBJ2-1, the full variable domain is EAGVTQFPSHSVIEKGQTVTLRCDPISGHDNLYWYRRVMGKEIKFLLHFVKESKQDESGMPNNRFLAERTGGTYSTLKVQPAELEDSGVYFCASSQDRVKQFFGPGTRLTVL.

This clonotype was counted between two and nine times. The chain has TRBV29-1 and TRBJ2-5, with 7 bases fitting TRBD2. CDR1 is SQVTM and CDR2 is ANQGSEA in the germline V gene. CDR3 size: 14 residues. V lost 3 bases and J lost 4; bases outside the gene matches: 8. CDR3 residues: CSVESGNGGETQYF. The DNA of the CDR3 is TGCAGCGTTGAGAGCGGGAATGGAGGAGAGACCCAGTACTTC.

This clonotype was counted ten times or more. This chain joins TRBV12-3 or TRBV12-4 and TRBJ2-2; no firm D call. This CDR3 has 11 amino acids. With 7 bases removed from V and 6 bases from J, the gap between germline ends came to 6 bases. CDR3 residues: CASKIAGELFF. For the CDR3, the DNA is TGTGCCAGCAAAATTGCCGGGGAGCTGTTTTTT.